Listed below are T cell receptor beta chains from one sample, sequenced in a study of blood T cell repertoires in COVID-19. The data were produced by immunoSEQ multiplex PCR, yet TCRdb's version contains in-frame clones alone and is incomplete. This sample has 400,000 to 550,000 clones; around 88% occur once, and the top ten carry 4.3%. Source material: peripheral blood. The receptors shown here come from a woman aged 30 to 39 with acute or convalescent COVID-19. CDR3s include the opening cysteine and the closing phenylalanine or tryptophan.

>TRBV6-1|14
CASSEIGQGDEQYF
>TRBV19|14
CASRRTGGKTEAFF
>TRBV7-2|15
CASRGQGNGNSPLHF
>TRBV15|17
CATSRDNQGPIFGKLFF
>TRBV5-1|15
CASSQGDGANYGYTF
>TRBV24-1|14
CATSTGQVYNEQFF
>TRBV6-2/TRBV6-3|17
CASSYPLRGADTGELFF
>TRBV5-6|15
CASSSGDRVAQPQHF
>TRBV9|15
CASSLGQGGNSPLHF
>TRBV2|19
CASSARTSGVIAGANVLTF
>TRBV2|15
CASSQGPAGTETQYF
>TRBV11-2|15
CASSLAGQGSQPQHF
>TRBV7-9|19
CASSLVGKGQRILWYGYTF
>TRBV19|15
CASSATGTGANVLTF
>TRBV24-1|18
CATSDWTSGGSYTGELFF
>TRBV29-1|18
CSVEEVPVGLAGQETQYF